The clone carrying this T cell receptor (beta chain) was counted many times. Its specificity is not known. The CDR3 sequence is 16 residues long. In germline, CDR1 is MNHNS, CDR2 SASEGT. Between the trimmed V and J ends, which lost 2 bases and 5 bases, there was a span of 16 bases. These data originate in a study of T cells after yellow fever vaccination. The study's findings and limits: Abundant clonotypes (contaminants from the bulk population) could be present in FACS-sorted repertoires.

5'RACE template switching added a universal primer site and UMIs to TCR cDNA. One entry per CDR3 protein results from TCRdb running MiXCR on the 5' RACE reads. This table has about 350,000 distinct CDR3 sequences, roughly 8% appearing once. The clonotype comes from a man in his late teens or twenties who received the YFV17D yellow fever vaccine. The starting material was PBMCs, obtained approximately 40 days after the first yellow fever vaccination. The chain links TRBV6-1 to TRBJ1-5; D is perhaps TRBD1 (6 bases). The CDR3 DNA sequence: TGTGCCAGCAGTGAACGGGGGGCGGTTTTCGATCAGCCCCAGCATTTT. This sequence encodes CASSERGAVFDQPQHF.